Below, 12 T cell receptor beta chains from the same sample are listed, as sequenced in a study of T-cell memory formation after mild COVID-19. MiXCR was run by TCRdb on the 5' RACE reads, yielding one entry per CDR3 protein. The sample lists a few hundred thousand distinct CDR3 sequences, around 27% seen once, with around an eighth in the top ten. The sequenced sample was PBMCs or a T cell subset sorted from them (not recorded which). These receptors were obtained from an adult woman who had mild COVID-19 (a few samples of this study predate the infection). Cell type and time point are not known.

V and J are TRBV12-3 or TRBV12-4 and TRBJ1-1, with a tentative D call TRBD1 (5 bases). The CDR3 runs to 13 residues. Trimming removed 6 bases from V and 5 bases from J, with 13 bases in between. CDR3 loop: CASSNLQGTEAFF. The CDR3 DNA is TGTGCCAGCAGCAACCTCCAGGGTACTGAAGCTTTCTTT.

V usage is TRBV5-1 and J usage is TRBJ1-1; D is unresolved. Looked up from germline, CDR1 is SGHRS and CDR2 is YFSETQ. V lost 4 bases and J 7 bases, leaving 11 bases between the germline ends. The CDR3 runs 12 residues. In DNA, the CDR3 is TGCGCCAGCAGCCTGACGAAGGGTGAAGCTTTCTTT. Translated: CASSLTKGEAFF.

This clonotype has just a few counts. The rearrangement joins TRBV29-1 to TRBJ1-2, with D perhaps TRBD1 (6 bases). This CDR3 region has 12 residues. Looked up from germline, CDR1 is SQVTM and CDR2 is ANQGSEA. The V gene lost 4 bases and the J gene lost 5 bases, with 11 bases spanning the gap. This CDR3 is CSVAGVEYGYTF. CDR3 nucleotides: TGCAGCGTTGCAGGGGTAGAGTATGGCTACACCTTC.

The chain employs TRBV19 and TRBJ2-3; TRBD2 agrees at 8 bases. The CDR3 loop spans 15 amino acids. Trimming removed 9 bases from V and 0 bases from J; junction bases left unmatched: 8. The germline gives CDR1 LNHDA, CDR2 SQIVND (reference sequence). CDR3 sequence: CASRRLAQSTDTQYF. The CDR3, as DNA: TGTGCCAGCAGGCGACTAGCGCAAAGCACAGATACGCAGTATTTT. The variable domain in full, with the rest retrieved from reference TRBV19 and TRBJ2-3, is DGGITQSPKYLFRKEGQNVTLSCEQNLNHDAMYWYRQDPGQGLRLIYYSQIVNDFQKGDIAEGYSVSREKKESFPLTVTSAQKNPTAFYLCASRRLAQSTDTQYFGPGTRLTVL.

In this sample, this clonotype turned up a few times. The V call is TRBV15, the J call TRBJ2-3; no firm D call. This CDR3 has 16 amino acids. The V gene's germline CDR1 is LNHNV and CDR2 YYDKDF (reference sequence). V gave up 0 bases and J gave up 2 bases, with 12 bases separating them. CDR3 loop: CATSRDPTAPTDTQYF. DNA for the CDR3: TGTGCCACCAGCAGAGATCCCACTGCACCCACAGATACGCAGTATTTT. Filled out from reference TRBV15 and TRBJ2-3, the complete variable domain reads DAMVIQNPRYQVTQFGKPVTLSCSQTLNHNVMYWYQQKSSQAPKLLFHYYDKDFNNEADTPDNFQSRRPNTSFCFLDIRSPGLGDTAMYLCATSRDPTAPTDTQYFGPGTRLTVL.

V is TRBV5-1 and J is TRBJ1-1, with a possible D match to TRBD1 (5 bases). Germline CDR1 reads SGHRS; CDR2 reads YFSETQ. This CDR3 is built from 16 residues. V gave up 0 bases and J gave up 0 bases, with 12 bases separating them. Here the CDR3 DNA reads TGCGCCAGCAGCTTGGATCAGGGAACCCTGAACACTGAAGCTTTCTTT. This codes for CASSLDQGTLNTEAFF.

This clonotype was seen a handful of times. The chain links TRBV4-2 to TRBJ2-1; 8 bases are shared with TRBD2. The V gene end was trimmed by 3 bases and the J gene end by 7 bases; junction bases not matched to a gene: 11. Per the germline V gene, CDR1 is LGHNA and CDR2 is YNFKEQ. The CDR3 runs 16 residues. The CDR3 nucleotides read TGTGCCAGCAGCCACGAGAGCGGGAGTTTGGGTAATGAGCAGTTCTTC. It specifies CASSHESGSLGNEQFF.

This chain joins TRBV7-6 and TRBJ1-2, with D perhaps matching TRBD1 (5 bases). The germline gives CDR1 SGHVS, CDR2 FNYEAQ. This CDR3 comprises 11 residues. Trimming removed 8 bases from V and 8 bases from J, with 12 bases in between. In DNA form, the CDR3 reads TGTGCCAGCGGGCAGGGAGAGGGCTACACCTTC. Its protein is CASGQGEGYTF.

The chain joins TRBV7-2 to TRBJ2-6, with D possibly called TRBD1 or TRBD2 (5 bases each). Trimming left V 7 bases short and J 4 bases short, with 11 bases between. Germline V lookup: CDR1 SGHTA, CDR2 FQGNSA. The CDR3 extends over 14 amino acids. The CDR3 DNA sequence: TGTGCCAGCACCCAGGGAGTGGGGGCCAACGTCCTGACTTTC. This codes for CASTQGVGANVLTF.

V usage is TRBV5-6 and J usage is TRBJ2-5; D may be TRBD2 (6 bases). CDR1 and CDR2 (germline): SGHDT, YYEEEE. V shed 10 bases and J shed 1 base, with 14 bases lying between them. This CDR3 contains 13 residues. CDR3 loop: CASTRGTQETQYF. The CDR3, as DNA: TGTGCCTCGACCCGGGGGACCCAAGAGACCCAGTACTTC. The full variable domain, with the rest looked up from reference TRBV5-6 and TRBJ2-5, is DAGVTQSPTHLIKTRGQQVTLRCSPKSGHDTVSWYQQALGQGPQFIFQYYEEEERQRGNFPDRFSGHQFPNYSSELNVNALLLGDSALYLCASTRGTQETQYFGPGTRLLVL.

The V and J genes are TRBV7-8 and TRBJ2-2; 10 bases fit TRBD1. Germline V CDR1 and CDR2: SGHVS, FQNEAQ. Trimming cost V 11 bases and J 3 bases; bases outside gene matches: 9. This CDR3 comprises 15 residues. Here the CDR3 DNA reads TGTGCCGCCGGGATGGGGACAGGGGACACCGGGGAGCTGTTTTTT. It encodes CAAGMGTGDTGELFF. Full variable domain (remainder filled in from reference TRBV7-8 and TRBJ2-2): GAGVSQSPRYKVAKRGQDVALRCDPISGHVSLFWYQQALGQGPEFLTYFQNEAQLDKSGLPSDRFFAERPEGSVSTLKIQRTQQEDSAVYLCAAGMGTGDTGELFFGEGSRLTVL.

This clonotype came up a few times. The J gene is TRBJ2-1, the V gene TRBV3-1; weak D call: TRBD2 (6 bases). Germline V CDR1 and CDR2: LGHDT, YNNKEL (reference sequence). The length of the CDR3 is 16 residues. Trimming stripped 1 base from V and 5 bases from J, with 15 bases between. The DNA for the CDR3 is TGTGCCAGCAGCCAAGTGATCGGGGGACGAGACAATGAGCAGTTCTTC. Translation: CASSQVIGGRDNEQFF.